Listed below are T cell receptor beta chains from one sample, sequenced in a study of regulatory T cells in long-lasting Graves disease. MiXCR, run by TCRdb on the multiplex PCR reads, gives a single entry per CDR3 protein. The sample lists 350,000 to 450,000 distinct CDR3 sequences, about 16% seen once, with 16% in the top ten. This sample also belongs to another study, concerning T cells in Graves' hyperthyroidism and ophthalmopathy.

The sequences come from peripheral blood mononuclear cells (PBMCs), collected at new diagnosis, from a patient treated with antithyroid drugs. Receptors were obtained from a woman aged 30 to 39 with Graves disease. Each CDR3 is given with its conserved first and last residue. A D gene is named only where the DNA matches it firmly. The listing skips clone size in some rows; elsewhere it reads once, few, many or a size class.

clone_size	d_call	v_call	j_call	cdr3_nt	cdr3_aa
many	NA	TRBV3-1	TRBJ2-3	TGTGCCAGCAGCCAAGGTGGCGTGGAGTATTTT	CASSQGGVEYF
many	NA	TRBV20-1	TRBJ1-1	TGCAGTGTTGGGATGGGCACTGAAGCTTTCTTT	CSVGMGTEAFF
many	NA	TRBV20-1	TRBJ2-7	TGCAGTGCCGCGCGGGTTGACTACGAGCAGTACTTC	CSAARVDYEQYF
few	NA	TRBV7-9	TRBJ2-2	TGTGCCAGCAGCCAGTTAGGGGCGGCCGGGGAGCTGTTTTTT	CASSQLGAAGELFF
many	NA	TRBV29-1	TRBJ2-1	TGCAGCGTTGAAGTTTTCGACCTGACAGCTGAGCAGTTCTTC	CSVEVFDLTAEQFF
many	NA	TRBV3-1	TRBJ1-4	TGTGCCAGCAGCCAAGATTCCGGGCGGAATGAAAAACTGTTTTTT	CASSQDSGRNEKLFF
few	TRBD1	TRBV27	TRBJ2-2	TGTGCCAGCAGTGTACAGGGGTTCGCGAACACCGGGGAGCTGTTTTTT	CASSVQGFANTGELFF
few	TRBD2	TRBV11-3	TRBJ2-3	TGTGCCAGCAGGGACCCCGGCGGGGGGGTTGGAGATACGCAGTATTTT	CASRDPGGGVGDTQYF
many	NA	TRBV7-9	TRBJ2-1	TGTGCCAGCAGCTTAGGGATGAGAGGGGCCGAGCAGTTCTTC	CASSLGMRGAEQFF
NA	TRBD1	TRBV28	TRBJ1-1	TGTGCCAGCAGTTTTGGGACAGGGAGGAAAACTGAAGCTTTCTTT	CASSFGTGRKTEAFF
many	NA	TRBV7-3	TRBJ1-3	TGTGCCAGCAGCTTAACGGGTACTGGAAACACCATATATTTT	CASSLTGTGNTIYF
many	NA	TRBV12-3/TRBV12-4	TRBJ1-5	TGTGCCAGCAGTTTAGGAGTGGGGGGTCGTCAGCCCCAGCATTTT	CASSLGVGGRQPQHF
NA	TRBD1	TRBV19	TRBJ1-5	TGTGCCATCGGGACAGCCAATCAGCCCCAGCATTTT	CAIGTANQPQHF
few	TRBD1	TRBV28	TRBJ1-3	TGTGCCAGCAGTTTGCAGGGGGCGGCGTATGGAAACACCATATATTTT	CASSLQGAAYGNTIYF
NA	NA	TRBV24-1	TRBJ2-5	TGTGCCACCAGTTTCAAGGGCGCGTCCCAAGAGACCCAGTACTTC	CATSFKGASQETQYF
NA	NA	TRBV10-3	TRBJ2-5	TGTGCCATCAGGGGGGCCAGCGGACTCCAAGAGACCCAGTACTTC	CAIRGASGLQETQYF
many	TRBD1	TRBV12-3/TRBV12-4	TRBJ2-1	TGTGCCAGCAGTGAGGGACAGGGGGCCTACAATGAGCAGTTCTTC	CASSEGQGAYNEQFF
many	NA	TRBV6-1	TRBJ2-1	TGTGCCAGCAGGTTCGGAGTAGCGGCCTACAATGAGCAGTTCTTC	CASRFGVAAYNEQFF
few	NA	TRBV6-1	TRBJ2-1	TGTGCCAGCAGCAACTCAGGACAGAAGGCAAGGGAGCAGTTCTTC	CASSNSGQKAREQFF
few	NA	TRBV6-1	TRBJ2-5	TGTGCCAGCATGGGGAGAGGTTACCCCTCCTACCAAGAGACCCAGTACTTC	CASMGRGYPSYQETQYF
NA	TRBD2	TRBV15	TRBJ2-3	TGTGCCACCAGCAGAGATACCCTAGCGGGAGGTGGAGATACGCAGTATTTT	CATSRDTLAGGGDTQYF
NA	TRBD2	TRBV20-1	TRBJ2-1	TGCAGTGCTAGGACTAGCGGTTTGCCCTACAATGAGCAGTTCTTC	CSARTSGLPYNEQFF
few	NA	TRBV20-1	TRBJ1-3	TGCAGTGCTAGACCAGACGACACACTCTCTGGAAACACCATATATTTT	CSARPDDTLSGNTIYF
NA	NA	TRBV20-1	TRBJ2-7	TGCAGTGCTAGAGAAGGGTTGGCCTACGAGCAGTACTTC	CSAREGLAYEQYF
few	NA	TRBV27	TRBJ2-3	TGTGCCAGCAGTTGGAGCGGAGTACTCACAGATACGCAGTATTTT	CASSWSGVLTDTQYF
many	TRBD2	TRBV12-3/TRBV12-4	TRBJ2-7	TGTGCCAGCAGTTTAGCTAGCGGGAGGTGGCCCTACGAGCAGTACTTC	CASSLASGRWPYEQYF
NA	NA	TRBV9	TRBJ1-5	TGTGCCAGCAGCGTAGGGTTAAGTCAGCCCCAGCATTTT	CASSVGLSQPQHF
many	NA	TRBV30	TRBJ2-1	TGTGCCTGGACAGGAGCAAGTGAGCAGTTCTTC	CAWTGASEQFF
NA	NA	TRBV6-5	TRBJ2-7	TGTGCCAGCAGTTACATGGGACGCCCTTCCTACGAGCAGTACTTC	CASSYMGRPSYEQYF
many	NA	TRBV28	TRBJ2-5	TGTGCCAGCAGTTTGGGGGAAACAGGTTTACAAGAGACCCAGTACTTC	CASSLGETGLQETQYF
NA	NA	TRBV10-2	TRBJ2-1	TGCGCCAGCAGTGAACGGGCTAACGATGAGCAGTTCTTC	CASSERANDEQFF
many	NA	TRBV25-1	TRBJ2-4	TGTGCCAGCAGTGACTCGGGACGGGGAAACATTCAGTACTTC	CASSDSGRGNIQYF
many	NA	TRBV6-2/TRBV6-3	TRBJ2-3	TGTGCCAGCAGTGAAGGGGTACCAGATACGCAGTATTTT	CASSEGVPDTQYF
few	NA	TRBV7-9	TRBJ2-5	TGTGCCAGCAGCTTAAGTATTGAAGTGTACCAAGAGACCCAGTACTTC	CASSLSIEVYQETQYF
many	NA	TRBV7-8	TRBJ2-3	TGTGCCAGCAGCCCGACGACTAGAAGCACAGATACGCAGTATTTT	CASSPTTRSTDTQYF